The T cell receptor beta chain described here comes from a study of OX40 agonist ivuxolimab in advanced cancers. Study-level background: Three patients responded partially, comprising one with hepatocellular carcinoma and two with cutaneous melanoma. General study findings and limits: Nonresponders included some who also had low normalized T-cell clonal expansion.

As for this clone: The antigen remains unidentified.

Generated by immunoSEQ multiplex PCR, the TCRdb table keeps only in-frame clones and is missing some. The data show fewer than 90,000 clones, approximately 92% seen once. Patients were excluded for autoimmune disease history or systemic immunosuppression. The V and J ends lost 2 bases and 2 bases respectively, with 12 bases between them. From germline, CDR1 is LGHNA and CDR2 YSLEER. This CDR3 contains 16 residues. The sample here was CD4+ or CD8+ T cells sorted from blood, taken in a trial of the OX40 agonist ivuxolimab. The J gene is TRBJ2-2, the V gene TRBV4-3, with D perhaps TRBD1 or TRBD2 (5 bases each). This TCR derives from an adult with an advanced solid tumor such as melanoma, head and neck, liver or kidney cancer. CDR3 sequence (DNA): TGCGCCAGCAGCCAACGGGGCGCATATAACACCGGGGAGCTGTTTTTT. Translation gives CASSQRGAYNTGELFF.